The 28 T cell receptor beta chains below were found in one sample sequenced in a study of T cells in women clearing cervical HPV infection. Only in-frame clones appear in the TCRdb table, and some are missing; sequencing was by immunoSEQ multiplex PCR. Reported are around 41,000 clones; the ten largest clones contain less than 8.5%. Input material: blood buffy coat. These receptors were collected from a woman between 18 and 69 years old with a cervical HPV16 infection that either progressed to CIN3+ or cleared (not recorded which).

As concerns this clone: The read terminates 3 residues before the CDR3 end, so the remaining end is supplied by the germline J gene. The identical CDR3 is also encoded by other nucleotide sequences in the sample. This sequence joins TRBV11-2 and TRBJ1-4, with D maybe TRBD1 (5 bases). The CDR3 length is 14 residues. Trimming removed 0 bases from V and 5 bases from J, with 7 bases in between. In germline, CDR1 is SGHAT, CDR2 FQNNGV. Incomplete CDR3 DNA: TGTGCCAGCAGCTTAGAGGGGGGGAATGAAAAA. Translation: CASSLEGGNEK. The full CDR3 is CASSLEGGNEKLFF.

Of note for this clone: The CDR3 end falls 3 residues outside the read, so it is completed with the germline J gene. The chain is built from TRBV7-9 and TRBJ2-7; D not resolved. CDR1 is SEHNR and CDR2 is FQNEAQ in the germline V gene (reference sequence). This CDR3 is 12 amino acids long. V shed 5 bases and J shed 3 bases, with 8 bases lying between them. CDR3 in amino acids: CASSAQSYEQYF. Partial CDR3 DNA: TGTGCCAGCAGCGCCCAGAGCTACGAG. Complete variable domain (other parts from reference TRBV7-9 and TRBJ2-7): DTGVSQNPRHKITKRGQNVTFRCDPISEHNRLYWYRQTLGQGPEFLTYFQNEAQLEKSRLLSDRFSAERPKGSFSTLEIQRTEQGDSAMYLCASSAQSYEQYFGPGTRLTVT.

As regards this clone: Read coverage stops 3 residues before the CDR3 terminus; the germline J gene supplies the remainder. J is TRBJ2-2 and V is TRBV19; D not resolved. Germline V CDR1 and CDR2: LNHDA, SQIVND (reference sequence). Trimming took off 0 bases at V and 9 bases at J, with 8 bases between the two ends. CDR3 length: 13 amino acids. The part of the CDR3 DNA that was read is TGTGCCAGTAGTATAGAACTTTTCAGGGAG. Its protein product is CASSIELFRE. The entire CDR3 is CASSIELFRELFF.

As concerns this clone: The observed sequence ends 3 residues before the CDR3 terminus, with the missing tail filled in from the germline J gene. The chain couples TRBV30 to TRBJ2-3, with TRBD2 matching over 13 bases. There are 16 residues in the CDR3. V dropped 0 bases and J dropped 2; count of bases not matched to a gene: 2. The V gene's germline CDR1 is GTSNPN and CDR2 SVGIG (reference sequence). The DNA read from the CDR3 is TGTGCCTGGAGTGTGGGACTAGCGGGGATCACAGATACG. It specifies CAWSVGLAGITDT. The complete CDR3 reads CAWSVGLAGITDTQYF.

With respect to this clone: The read falls 3 residues short of the CDR3 end, and the missing part is taken from the germline J gene. The V call is TRBV5-4, the J call TRBJ2-1; tentatively, D is TRBD2 (6 bases). From germline, CDR1 is SGHNT and CDR2 YYREEE (reference sequence). CDR3 length equals 15 residues. V lost 2 bases and J 5 bases, leaving 14 bases between the germline ends. Partial CDR3 DNA: TGTGCCAGCAGCTTTGGGGTAGCGGCGAACAATGAG. Residues: CASSFGVAANNE. In full, the CDR3 reads CASSFGVAANNEQFF.

Comment on this clone: The sequenced fragment ends 3 residues before the CDR3 boundary, so the rest is inferred from the germline J gene. The sample has other DNA sequences that encode this CDR3 too. The genes are TRBV28 and TRBJ1-2, with D possibly TRBD1 on 5 matching bases. CDR1 MDHEN and CDR2 SYDVKM come from the germline V gene. The V end was cut by 5 bases, the J end by 2 bases, with 12 bases between. The CDR3 spans 14 residues. CDR3 sequence: CASSPDQGNYGYTF. The part of the CDR3 DNA that was read is TGTGCCAGCAGTCCGGATCAGGGCAACTATGGC.

CDR3 residues: CSAHHRTGSNSPLHF. CDR3 bases read: TGCAGTGCCCATCATCGGACAGGTTCTAATTCACCC. The rearrangement joins TRBV20-1 to TRBJ1-6; 7 bases match TRBD1. The read ends 3 residues shy of where the CDR3 ends; the end is completed using the germline J gene. This CDR3 has 15 amino acids. Germline CDR1 DFQATT, CDR2 SNEGSKA (reference sequence). With V trimmed by 6 bases and J by 6 bases, 11 bases remained unmatched.

To note about this clone: The read terminates 3 residues before the CDR3 end, so the remaining end is supplied by the germline J gene. The chain is built from TRBV5-8 and TRBJ2-2; D gene uncertain. Trimming stripped 3 bases from V and 1 base from J, with 4 bases between. The germline CDR1 and CDR2 sequences are SGHTS and YDEGEE. CDR3 length equals 13 residues. Here the CDR3 reads CASSWQNTGELFF. The covered CDR3 bases are TGTGCCAGCAGCTGGCAGAACACCGGGGAG. Variable domain in full (rest from reference TRBV5-8 and TRBJ2-2): EAGVTQSPTHLIKTRGQQATLRCSPISGHTSVYWYQQALGLGLQFLLWYDEGEERNRGNFPPRFSGRQFPNYSSELNVNALELEDSALYLCASSWQNTGELFFGEGSRLTVL.

Of note for this clone: Sequencing ends 3 residues short of the CDR3 end; the germline J gene provides the rest. J is TRBJ2-1 and V is TRBV6-2 or TRBV6-3, with 7 bases fitting TRBD1. The germline CDR1 and CDR2 sequences are MNHEY and SVGEGT. CDR3 length equals 14 residues. V shed 11 bases, J shed 4 bases, and the junction held 11 bases outside the gene matches. The CDR3 spells CASGGSRPYNEQFF. The sequenced part of the CDR3 DNA is TGTGCCTCAGGGGGTTCGCGGCCTTACAATGAG.

Remarks on this clone: Sequencing ends 3 residues short of the CDR3 end; the germline J gene provides the rest. The chain joins TRBV19 to TRBJ1-6, with D unclear. Germline CDR1 reads LNHDA; CDR2 reads SQIVND (reference sequence). This CDR3 contains 14 residues. V was clipped by 3 bases and J by 10 bases, with 13 bases between them. CDR3 protein: CASSMGSPLSPLHF. Incomplete CDR3 DNA: TGTGCCAGTAGTATGGGCAGCCCGCTATCACCC.

On this clone itself: The CDR3 end lies 3 residues beyond the end of the read and is filled in from the germline J gene. The rearrangement links TRBV28 to TRBJ1-1, with D possibly being TRBD1 (6 bases). The CDR3 is 14 residues long. CDR1 is MDHEN, CDR2 SYDVKM, per germline. CDR3 DNA (partial): TGTGCCAGCAGTTTAGACCAGGGGATTTCGTCA. As protein: CASSLDQGISS. The whole CDR3 is CASSLDQGISSAFF.

For this clone: The missing CDR3 end, 3 residues past where the read stops, is filled in from the germline J gene. The V call is TRBV2, the J call TRBJ1-2, with a tentative D call TRBD1 (6 bases). CDR3 length: 14 residues. V was trimmed by 3 bases and J by 6 bases, leaving 14 bases between them. Germline V gene lookup returns CDR1 SNHLY and CDR2 FYNNEI. CDR3 bases read: TGTGCCAGCAGTGAGAGGGACATTCCCAATGGC. Protein sequence: CASSERDIPNG. The CDR3, in full, reads CASSERDIPNGYTF. The variable domain in full, completed from reference TRBV2 and TRBJ1-2, reads EPEVTQTPSHQVTQMGQEVILRCVPISNHLYFYWYRQILGQKVEFLVSFYNNEISEKSEIFDDQFSVERPDGSNFTLKIRSTKLEDSAMYFCASSERDIPNGYTFGSGTRLTVV.

On this clone itself: The read falls 3 residues short of the CDR3 end, and the missing part is taken from the germline J gene. V is TRBV6-2 or TRBV6-3 and J is TRBJ2-1; D gene uncertain. CDR3 size: 11 residues. Germline CDR1 is MNHEY and CDR2 is SVGEGT. Deletions cut 5 bases from V and 5 bases from J, with 4 bases between. CDR3 amino acids: CASSQNNEQFF. The sequenced part of the CDR3 DNA is TGTGCCAGCAGTCAAAACAATGAG.

A note on this clone: The read stops 3 residues short of the end of the CDR3; the missing end is completed from the germline J gene. This chain joins TRBV19 and TRBJ1-1; unclear D gene. Germline V gives CDR1 LNHDA, CDR2 SQIVND (reference sequence). CDR3 length: 15 residues. V was shortened by 4 bases and J by 2 bases, with 14 bases between the two germline ends. The CDR3 is CASSSWLQVNTEAFF. CDR3 DNA, as far as it was read: TGTGCCAGTAGTAGTTGGCTCCAGGTAAACACTGAA.

As for this clone: The read is 3 residues too short to cover the CDR3 end, so that end is filled in from the germline J gene. V usage is TRBV28 and J usage is TRBJ1-4, with 8 positions matching TRBD1. CDR1 and CDR2 (germline): MDHEN, SYDVKM. The CDR3 loop spans 14 amino acids. The trim removed 8 bases at V and 7 bases at J, leaving 9 bases unmatched. CDR3 bases read: TGTGCCAGCCGCCAGGACAGGGCGGGTGAAAAA. Amino acid sequence: CASRQDRAGEK. The complete CDR3 reads CASRQDRAGEKLFF.

To note about this clone: Coverage ceases 3 residues before the CDR3 finishes, and the germline J gene fills in the end. V gene TRBV6-1 combines with J gene TRBJ2-1, with 13 bases matching TRBD2. The length of the CDR3 is 17 residues. The V segment lost 1 base and the J segment 5 bases; nucleotides outside the gene matches: 5. Per the germline V gene, CDR1 is MNHNS and CDR2 is SASEGT. CDR3 sequence reads: CASSEGIGLAGDNEQFF. Incomplete CDR3 DNA: TGTGCCAGCAGTGAAGGTATCGGACTAGCGGGGGACAATGAG.

The CDR3 DNA, read in part, is TGCAGCGCAATGGGACAGATGAACACTGAA. Protein product: CSAMGQMNTE. In full, the CDR3 is CSAMGQMNTEAFF. The V call is TRBV29-1, the J call TRBJ1-1; TRBD1 aligns across 7 bases. The read gets to within 3 residues of the CDR3 end, and the germline J gene fills in the rest. Germline assignment: CDR1 SQVTM and CDR2 ANQGSEA. With V trimmed by 7 bases and J by 0 bases, 5 bases remained unmatched. This CDR3 is 13 amino acids long.

On this clone: The CDR3 is cut off 3 residues early in the read; its end comes from the germline J gene. The V call is TRBV12-3 or TRBV12-4, the J call TRBJ2-7, with a possible D match to TRBD1 (5 bases). Trimming left V 7 bases short and J 5 bases short, with 18 bases between. The CDR3 runs to 14 residues. Partial CDR3 DNA: TGTGCCAGCAATACCAGGGCCTTCAACGACGAG. Translation: CASNTRAFNDE. The whole CDR3 sequence is CASNTRAFNDEQYF.

With respect to this clone: The sequence runs out 3 residues before the end of the CDR3; the remainder is reconstructed from the germline J gene. The chain has TRBV11-2 and TRBJ2-7, with 8 bases that match TRBD1. Trimming cost V 5 bases and J 4 bases; bases outside gene matches: 7. The CDR3 has 14 amino acids. The germline CDR1 and CDR2 sequences are SGHAT and FQNNGV. The CDR3 loop reads CASSPGQGRYEQYF. The DNA read from the CDR3 is TGTGCCAGCAGCCCCGGACAGGGACGGTACGAG.

Notes on this clone: The read terminates 3 residues before the CDR3 end, so the remaining end is supplied by the germline J gene. This chain joins TRBV20-1 and TRBJ2-3; 12 bases match TRBD2. Germline V gives CDR1 DFQATT, CDR2 SNEGSKA (reference sequence). Trimming cost V 4 bases and J 4 bases; bases outside gene matches: 9. The length of the CDR3 is 16 residues. The CDR3 here is CSATPLAGGYPDTQYF. The CDR3 DNA, read in part, is TGCAGTGCTACACCCCTAGCGGGAGGGTACCCAGATACG.

As for this clone: The read is 3 residues too short to cover the CDR3 end, so that end is filled in from the germline J gene. The chain is built from TRBV28 and TRBJ1-2; D might be TRBD1 (5 bases). The ends were cut back, 5 bases at V and 5 bases at J, with 15 bases in the middle. This CDR3 region has 14 residues. Germline CDR1 is MDHEN and CDR2 is SYDVKM. The CDR3 reads CASSPDQGRYGYTF. Partial CDR3 DNA: TGTGCCAGCAGTCCTGATCAGGGTCGGTATGGC.

Notes on this clone: The read is 3 residues too short to cover the CDR3 end, so that end is filled in from the germline J gene. The chain is built from TRBV11-2 and TRBJ1-1, with D hard to call. The CDR3 runs 15 residues. Germline values: CDR1 SGHAT, CDR2 FQNNGV. V shed 5 bases and J shed 3 bases, with 16 bases lying between them. The sequenced part of the CDR3 DNA is TGTGCCAGCAGCCAGCAACAAAGGGCGCACACTGAA. This encodes CASSQQQRAHTE. The entire CDR3 protein is CASSQQQRAHTEAFF.

A word on this clone: The read comes to an end 3 residues before the CDR3 does, leaving the germline J gene to fill in the end. The chain couples TRBV7-9 to TRBJ2-1, with 12 bases lining up with TRBD1. Losses at the gene ends were 5 bases for V and 8 bases for J; bases not matched to a gene: 4. The CDR3 runs 14 residues. The V gene's germline CDR1 is SEHNR and CDR2 FQNEAQ (reference sequence). CDR3 loop: CASSPGTGGHEQFF. The sequenced part of the CDR3 DNA is TGTGCCAGCAGCCCCGGGACAGGGGGCCATGAG. Looking up the rest from reference TRBV7-9 and TRBJ2-1 gives the full variable domain: DTGVSQNPRHKITKRGQNVTFRCDPISEHNRLYWYRQTLGQGPEFLTYFQNEAQLEKSRLLSDRFSAERPKGSFSTLEIQRTEQGDSAMYLCASSPGTGGHEQFFGPGTRLTVL.

Note on this clone: The read terminates 3 residues before the CDR3 end, so the remaining end is supplied by the germline J gene. The rearrangement uses TRBV29-1 and TRBJ2-2; D not resolved. Germline-derived CDR1 and CDR2 are SQVTM and ANQGSEA. The CDR3 spans 12 residues. Trimming removed 4 bases from V and 1 base from J, with 4 bases in between. The covered CDR3 bases are TGCAGCGTTGTGCGGAACACCGGGGAG. Translating gives CSVVRNTGE. The whole CDR3 region reads CSVVRNTGELFF.

About this clone itself: The CDR3 end is not reached by the read, which stops 3 residues before it; the germline J gene fills it in. The V gene is TRBV2, the J gene TRBJ2-7, with no clear D. Trimming removed 8 bases from V and 3 bases from J, with 14 bases in between. CDR1 and CDR2 (germline): SNHLY, FYNNEI. This CDR3 is built from 13 residues. Incomplete CDR3 DNA: TGTGCCAGCGAAGCGCCGAACCACTACGAG. It yields the protein CASEAPNHYE. The whole CDR3 protein reads CASEAPNHYEQYF.

Turning to this clone: Coverage ceases 3 residues before the CDR3 finishes, and the germline J gene fills in the end. The chain couples TRBV28 to TRBJ2-7; TRBD2 aligns across 7 bases. There are 16 residues in the CDR3. V lost 1 base, J lost 5 bases, and 11 bases stayed unmatched. Germline V gene sequence: CDR1 MDHEN, CDR2 SYDVKM. CDR3 loop: CASSLLPGLVPNEQYF. CDR3 DNA (partial): TGTGCCAGCAGTTTATTGCCCGGACTAGTTCCTAACGAG.

Regarding this clone: The read terminates 3 residues ahead of where the CDR3 ends, so the germline J gene completes it. V gene TRBV7-8 combines with J gene TRBJ2-7, with D possibly TRBD2 on 5 matching bases. The CDR3 covers 15 residues. CDR1 and CDR2 (germline): SGHVS, FQNEAQ. V gave up 1 base and J gave up 6 bases, with 16 bases separating them. CDR3 loop: CASSLDSFITSEQYF. The CDR3 bases that were read are TGTGCCAGCAGCTTAGACTCCTTCATAACTAGCGAG.

CDR3 loop: CASSRGTANGELFF. The covered CDR3 bases are TGTGCCAGCAGCAGAGGGACAGCGAACGGGGAG. This rearrangement joins TRBV7-2 to TRBJ2-2, with TRBD1 matching 7 bases. The read terminates 3 residues before the CDR3 end, so the remaining end is supplied by the germline J gene. CDR1 and CDR2 (germline): SGHTA, FQGNSA. This CDR3 spans 14 amino acids. The V segment lost 5 bases and the J segment 7 bases; nucleotides outside the gene matches: 7.